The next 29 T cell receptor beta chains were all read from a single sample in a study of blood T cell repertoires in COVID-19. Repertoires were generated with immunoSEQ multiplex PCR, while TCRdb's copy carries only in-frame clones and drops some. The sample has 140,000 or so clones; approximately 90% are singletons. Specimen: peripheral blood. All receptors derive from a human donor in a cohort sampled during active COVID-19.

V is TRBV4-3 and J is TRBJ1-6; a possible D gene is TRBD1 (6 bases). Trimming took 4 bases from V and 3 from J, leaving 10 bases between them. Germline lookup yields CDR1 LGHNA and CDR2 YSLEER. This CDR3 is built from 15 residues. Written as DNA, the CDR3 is TGCGCCAGCAGCCGGCAGGGGTACTATAATTCACCCCTCCACTTT. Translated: CASSRQGYYNSPLHF.

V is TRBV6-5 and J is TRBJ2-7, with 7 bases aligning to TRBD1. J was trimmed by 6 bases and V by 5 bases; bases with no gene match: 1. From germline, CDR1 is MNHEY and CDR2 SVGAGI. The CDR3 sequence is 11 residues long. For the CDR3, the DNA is TGTGCCAGCAGTCGGACAGGCGAGCAGTACTTC. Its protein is CASSRTGEQYF.

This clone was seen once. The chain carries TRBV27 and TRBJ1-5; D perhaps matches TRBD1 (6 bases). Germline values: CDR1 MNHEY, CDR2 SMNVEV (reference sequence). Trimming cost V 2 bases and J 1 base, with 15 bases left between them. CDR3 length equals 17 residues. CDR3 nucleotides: TGTGCCAGCAGTTTAGTCGATCCGAGGGGGAGCAATCAGCCCCAGCATTTT. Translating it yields CASSLVDPRGSNQPQHF.

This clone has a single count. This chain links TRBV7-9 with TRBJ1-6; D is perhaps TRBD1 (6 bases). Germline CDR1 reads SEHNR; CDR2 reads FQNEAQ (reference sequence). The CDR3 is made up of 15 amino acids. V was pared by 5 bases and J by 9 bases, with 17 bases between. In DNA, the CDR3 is TGTGCCAGCAGCCCGTCCGTACAGGGCAGTTCACCCCTCCACTTT. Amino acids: CASSPSVQGSSPLHF.

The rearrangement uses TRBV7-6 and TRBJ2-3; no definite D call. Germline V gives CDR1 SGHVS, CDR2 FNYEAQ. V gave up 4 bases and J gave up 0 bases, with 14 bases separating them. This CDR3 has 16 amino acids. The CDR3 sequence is CASSSLSGASTDTQYF. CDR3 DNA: TGTGCCAGCAGCTCCTTATCCGGTGCTAGCACAGATACGCAGTATTTT.

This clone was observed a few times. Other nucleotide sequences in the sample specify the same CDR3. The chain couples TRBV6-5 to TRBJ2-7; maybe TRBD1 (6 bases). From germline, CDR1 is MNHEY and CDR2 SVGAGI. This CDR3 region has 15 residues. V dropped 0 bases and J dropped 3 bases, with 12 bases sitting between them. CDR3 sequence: CASSYSTGGLYEQYF. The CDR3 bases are TGTGCCAGCAGTTACTCGACAGGTGGCCTCTACGAGCAGTACTTC.

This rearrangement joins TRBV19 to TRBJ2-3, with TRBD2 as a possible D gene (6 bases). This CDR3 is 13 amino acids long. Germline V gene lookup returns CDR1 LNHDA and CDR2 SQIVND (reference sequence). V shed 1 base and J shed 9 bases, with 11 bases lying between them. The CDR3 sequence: CASSIAREATQYF. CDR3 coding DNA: TGTGCCAGTAGTATAGCTAGGGAGGCGACGCAGTATTTT.

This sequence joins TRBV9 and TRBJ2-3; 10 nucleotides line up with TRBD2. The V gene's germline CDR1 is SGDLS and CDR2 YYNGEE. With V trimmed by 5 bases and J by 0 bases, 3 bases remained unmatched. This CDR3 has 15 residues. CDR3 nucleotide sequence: TGTGCCAGCAGTACTAGCGGGGTGAGCACAGATACGCAGTATTTT. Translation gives CASSTSGVSTDTQYF.

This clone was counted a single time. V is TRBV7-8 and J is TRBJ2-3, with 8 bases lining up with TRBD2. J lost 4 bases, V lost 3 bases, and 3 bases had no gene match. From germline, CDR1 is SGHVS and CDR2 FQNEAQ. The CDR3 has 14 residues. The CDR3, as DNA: TGTGCCAGCAGCTTTCGGGGGGGCGCAGATACGCAGTATTTT. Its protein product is CASSFRGGADTQYF.

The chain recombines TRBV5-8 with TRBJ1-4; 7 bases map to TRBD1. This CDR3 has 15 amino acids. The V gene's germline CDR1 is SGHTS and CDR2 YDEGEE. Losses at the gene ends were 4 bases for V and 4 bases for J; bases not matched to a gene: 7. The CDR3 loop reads CASSRDSRSNEKLFF. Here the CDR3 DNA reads TGTGCCAGCAGCCGGGACAGCCGTAGTAATGAAAAACTGTTTTTT.

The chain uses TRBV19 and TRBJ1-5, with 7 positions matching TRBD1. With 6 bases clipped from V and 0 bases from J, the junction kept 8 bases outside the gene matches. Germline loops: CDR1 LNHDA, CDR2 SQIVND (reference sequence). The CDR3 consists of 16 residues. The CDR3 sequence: CASSADREDSNQPQHF. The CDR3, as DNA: TGTGCCAGTAGCGCTGACAGGGAGGATAGCAATCAGCCCCAGCATTTT.

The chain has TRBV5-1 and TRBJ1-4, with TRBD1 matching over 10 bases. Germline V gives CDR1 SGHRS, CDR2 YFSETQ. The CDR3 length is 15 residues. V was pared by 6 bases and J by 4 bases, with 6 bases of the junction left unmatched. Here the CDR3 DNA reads TGCGCCAGCAAGACAGGGGGCGGAATTAATGAAAAACTGTTTTTT. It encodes CASKTGGGINEKLFF.

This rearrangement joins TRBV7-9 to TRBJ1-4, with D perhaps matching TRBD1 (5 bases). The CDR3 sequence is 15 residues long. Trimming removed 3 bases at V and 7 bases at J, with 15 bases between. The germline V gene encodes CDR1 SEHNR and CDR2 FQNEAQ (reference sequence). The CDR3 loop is CASSFIREEGEKLFF. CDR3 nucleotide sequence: TGTGCCAGCAGCTTCATCAGGGAGGAGGGTGAAAAACTGTTTTTT.

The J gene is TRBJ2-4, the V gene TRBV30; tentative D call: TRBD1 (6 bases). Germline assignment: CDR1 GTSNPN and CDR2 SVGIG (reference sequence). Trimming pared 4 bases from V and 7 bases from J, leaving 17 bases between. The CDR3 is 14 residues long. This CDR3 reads CAWNPGHNRNIQYF. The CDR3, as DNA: TGTGCCTGGAACCCGGGACACAATAGGAACATTCAGTACTTC.

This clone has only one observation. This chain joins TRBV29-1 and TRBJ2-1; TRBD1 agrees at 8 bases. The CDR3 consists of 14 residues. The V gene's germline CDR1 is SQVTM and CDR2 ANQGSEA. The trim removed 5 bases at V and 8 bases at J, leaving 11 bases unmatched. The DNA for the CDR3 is TGCAGCGTTACCCGGACAGGGCTCCTCTATGAGCAGTTCTTC. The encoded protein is CSVTRTGLLYEQFF.

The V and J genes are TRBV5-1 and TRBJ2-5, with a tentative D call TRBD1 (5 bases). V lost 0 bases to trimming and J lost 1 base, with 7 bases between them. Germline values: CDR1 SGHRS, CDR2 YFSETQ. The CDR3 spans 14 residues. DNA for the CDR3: TGCGCCAGCAGCTTGGAGGGGCGCCAAGAGACCCAGTACTTC. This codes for CASSLEGRQETQYF.

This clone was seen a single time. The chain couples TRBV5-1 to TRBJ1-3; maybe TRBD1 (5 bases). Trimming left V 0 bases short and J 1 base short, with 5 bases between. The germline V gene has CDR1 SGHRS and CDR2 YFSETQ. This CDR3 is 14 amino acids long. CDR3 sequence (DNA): TGCGCCAGCAGCTTGGAGGGGTCTGGAAACACCATATATTTT. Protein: CASSLEGSGNTIYF.

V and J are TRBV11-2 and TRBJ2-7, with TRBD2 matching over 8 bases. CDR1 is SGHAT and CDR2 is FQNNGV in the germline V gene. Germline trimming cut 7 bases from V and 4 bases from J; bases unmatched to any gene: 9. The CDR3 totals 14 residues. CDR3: CASTSSGGAYEQYF. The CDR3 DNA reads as TGTGCCAGCACCTCCTCGGGGGGGGCTTACGAGCAGTACTTC. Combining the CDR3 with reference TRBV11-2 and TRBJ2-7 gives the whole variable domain EAGVAQSPRYKIIEKRQSVAFWCNPISGHATLYWYQQILGQGPKLLIQFQNNGVVDDSQLPKDRFSAERLKGVDSTLKIQPAKLEDSAVYLCASTSSGGAYEQYFGPGTRLTVT.

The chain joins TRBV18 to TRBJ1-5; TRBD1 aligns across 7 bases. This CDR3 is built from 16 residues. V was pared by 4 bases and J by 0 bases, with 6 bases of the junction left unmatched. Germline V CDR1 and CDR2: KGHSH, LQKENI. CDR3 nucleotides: TGTGCCAGCTCACAGTCGGGACAGTATAGCAATCAGCCCCAGCATTTT. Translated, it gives CASSQSGQYSNQPQHF.

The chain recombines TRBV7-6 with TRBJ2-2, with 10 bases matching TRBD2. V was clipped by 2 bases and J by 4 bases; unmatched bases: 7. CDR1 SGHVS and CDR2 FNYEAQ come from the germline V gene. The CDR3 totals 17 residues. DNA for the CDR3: TGTGCCAGCAGCTTAACCTCTAGCGGGGGTGTCACCGGGGAGCTGTTTTTT. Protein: CASSLTSSGGVTGELFF.

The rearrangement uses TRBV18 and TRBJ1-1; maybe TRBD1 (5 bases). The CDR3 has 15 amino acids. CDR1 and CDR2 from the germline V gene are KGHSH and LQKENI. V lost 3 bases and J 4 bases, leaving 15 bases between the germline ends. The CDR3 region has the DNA TGTGCCAGCTCACCGAGTCAGGGCGGTTTCACTGAAGCTTTCTTT. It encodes CASSPSQGGFTEAFF. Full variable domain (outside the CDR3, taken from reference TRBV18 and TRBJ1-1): NAGVMQNPRHLVRRRGQEARLRCSPMKGHSHVYWYRQLPEEGLKFMVYLQKENIIDESGMPKERFSAEFPKEGPSILRIQQVVRGDSAAYFCASSPSQGGFTEAFFGQGTRLTVV.

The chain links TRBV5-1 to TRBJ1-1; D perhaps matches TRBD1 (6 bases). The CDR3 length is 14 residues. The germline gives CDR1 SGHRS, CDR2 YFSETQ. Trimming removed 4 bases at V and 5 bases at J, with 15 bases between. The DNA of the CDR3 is TGCGCCAGCAGCACCCAAGGGGGAAATACTGAAGCTTTCTTT. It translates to CASSTQGGNTEAFF. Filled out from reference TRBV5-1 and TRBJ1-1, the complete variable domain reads KAGVTQTPRYLIKTRGQQVTLSCSPISGHRSVSWYQQTPGQGLQFLFEYFSETQRNKGNFPGRFSGRQFSNSRSEMNVSTLELGDSALYLCASSTQGGNTEAFFGQGTRLTVV.

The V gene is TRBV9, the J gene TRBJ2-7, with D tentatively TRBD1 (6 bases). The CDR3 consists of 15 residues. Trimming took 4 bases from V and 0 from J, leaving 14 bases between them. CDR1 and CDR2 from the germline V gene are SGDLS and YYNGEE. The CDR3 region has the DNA TGTGCCAGCAGCCCACGACAGGAAAGCTCCTACGAGCAGTACTTC. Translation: CASSPRQESSYEQYF.

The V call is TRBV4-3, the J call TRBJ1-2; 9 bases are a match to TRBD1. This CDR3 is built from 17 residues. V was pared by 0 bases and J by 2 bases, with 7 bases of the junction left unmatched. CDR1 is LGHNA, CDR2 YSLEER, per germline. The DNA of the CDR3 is TGCGCCAGCAGCCAAGAGAAGGGAACAGGGGGCAACTATGGCTACACCTTC. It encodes CASSQEKGTGGNYGYTF.

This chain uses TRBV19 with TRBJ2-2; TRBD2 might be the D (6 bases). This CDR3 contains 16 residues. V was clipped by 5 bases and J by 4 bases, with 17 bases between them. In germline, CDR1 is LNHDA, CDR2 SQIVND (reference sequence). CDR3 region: CASSVPGIGSTGELFF. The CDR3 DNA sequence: TGTGCCAGTAGTGTCCCAGGGATCGGGAGCACCGGGGAGCTGTTTTTT.

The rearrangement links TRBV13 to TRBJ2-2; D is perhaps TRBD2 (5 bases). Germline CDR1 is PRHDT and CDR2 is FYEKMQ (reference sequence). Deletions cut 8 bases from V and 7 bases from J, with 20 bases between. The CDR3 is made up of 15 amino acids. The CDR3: CASGLEQPAGGELFF. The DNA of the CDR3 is TGTGCCAGCGGTCTGGAACAGCCCGCGGGCGGGGAGCTGTTTTTT.

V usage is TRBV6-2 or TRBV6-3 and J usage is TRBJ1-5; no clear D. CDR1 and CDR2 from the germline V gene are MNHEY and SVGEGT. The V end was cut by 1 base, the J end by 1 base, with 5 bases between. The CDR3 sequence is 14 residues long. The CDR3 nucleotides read TGTGCCAGCAGTTACTTGTTAAGCAATCAGCCCCAGCATTTT. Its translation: CASSYLLSNQPQHF.

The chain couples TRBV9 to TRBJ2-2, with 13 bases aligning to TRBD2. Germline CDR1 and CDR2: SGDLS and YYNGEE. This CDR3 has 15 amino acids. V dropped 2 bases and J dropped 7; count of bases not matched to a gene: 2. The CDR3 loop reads CASSVTSGGSGELFF. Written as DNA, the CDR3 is TGTGCCAGCAGCGTGACTAGCGGGGGGAGCGGGGAGCTGTTTTTT.

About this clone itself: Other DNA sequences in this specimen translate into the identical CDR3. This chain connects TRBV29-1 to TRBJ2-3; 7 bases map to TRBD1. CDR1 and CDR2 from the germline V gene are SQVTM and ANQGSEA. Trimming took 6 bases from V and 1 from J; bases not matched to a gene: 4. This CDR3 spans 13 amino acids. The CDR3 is CSVRQGGTDTQYF. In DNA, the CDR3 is TGCAGCGTCCGGCAGGGGGGCACAGATACGCAGTATTTT.